What follows describes a single T cell receptor (beta chain). The data originate from a study of blood T cell repertoires in COVID-19. Across the whole study: There were acute and convalescent COVID-19 samples, and they came from the United States, Italy and Spain.

The CDR3 length is 13 residues. V dropped 0 bases and J dropped 6 bases, with 8 bases sitting between them. Germline values: CDR1 LGHDT, CDR2 YNNKEL (reference sequence). In the original processing: Nucleated cell number was recorded as an estimate derived from reference gene primer amplification. The protocol was immunoSEQ multiplex PCR, while the TCRdb copy is restricted to in-frame clones and leaves out a portion. D and trimming were read from the DNA, whereas the V and J calls and clone size are those reported in that table. The sample carries under 200,000 clones, almost 85% recorded once. Which cohort a participant joined came from the clinical history participants gave. Two negative PCRs, clearance, or symptom resolution had been documented for recovered Cohort 3 donors.

The rearrangement uses TRBV3-1 (or the pseudogene TRBV3-2) and TRBJ1-2; tentative D call: TRBD1 (5 bases). Sequenced material: PBMCs or T cells enriched from blood (not recorded which). The origin of this receptor is a man aged 45-65 years who had recovered from COVID-19. In DNA, the CDR3 is TGTGCCAGCAGCCAAGAGGCAGGGAATGGCTACACCTTC. Its translation: CASSQEAGNGYTF.